A selection of T cell receptor beta chains follows, all from one sample in a study of response to subunit inactivated influenza vaccine. A single record per CDR3 protein comes from TCRdb applying MiXCR to the RT-PCR reads. The table lists 500,000 to 650,000 distinct CDR3 sequences, around 8% of them singletons. The source material was PBMCs from blood, sampled less than 30 months after vaccination. The origin of the receptors is a man between 50 and 75 years old who received an inactivated influenza vaccine. CDR3s include the opening cysteine and the closing phenylalanine or tryptophan. Fields, in order: D gene, clone size, J gene, V gene, CDR3 DNA, CDR3 protein. D genes are given only for firm matches. Size is omitted from some rows. Given values are once, few, many or a class for expanded clones.

D: TRBD2
size: -
J: TRBJ2-3
V: TRBV6-2/TRBV6-3
DNA: TGTGCCAGCAGACTCGGGACTAGCGGGGTCTCAGATACGCAGTATTTT
CDR3: CASRLGTSGVSDTQYF

D: -
size: many
J: TRBJ2-3
V: TRBV20-1
DNA: TGCAGTGCTAGAGATCCGACTAGGTCAGATACGCAGTATTTT
CDR3: CSARDPTRSDTQYF

D: -
size: -
J: TRBJ1-6
V: TRBV7-2
DNA: TGTGCCAGCACCCCCGCGGTTAATTCACCCCTCCACTTT
CDR3: CASTPAVNSPLHF

D: -
size: -
J: TRBJ2-3
V: TRBV9
DNA: TGTGCCAGCAGCGTAGATGGGGCTATCCCAGATACGCAGTATTTT
CDR3: CASSVDGAIPDTQYF

D: TRBD1
size: -
J: TRBJ1-2
V: TRBV27
DNA: TGTGCCAGCAGTTTATTCTCGGTCGGGACAGGGGGAACCATATTCTATGGCTACACCTTC
CDR3: CASSLFSVGTGGTIFYGYTF

D: TRBD2
size: -
J: TRBJ2-1
V: TRBV3-1
DNA: TGTGCCAGCAGCCAACCCGGGGGGGGAAACAATGAGCAGTTCTTC
CDR3: CASSQPGGGNNEQFF

D: TRBD1
size: -
J: TRBJ2-2
V: TRBV7-9
DNA: TGTGCCAGCAGCTTGGGGACAGGGTCGTTCGCCGGGGAGCTGTTTTTT
CDR3: CASSLGTGSFAGELFF

D: -
size: -
J: TRBJ2-5
V: TRBV4-3
DNA: TGCGCCAGCAGCCAAGATGGGGGCGATCAAGAGACCCAGTACTTC
CDR3: CASSQDGGDQETQYF

D: TRBD2
size: many
J: TRBJ2-5
V: TRBV28
DNA: TGTGCCAGCAGTTTGGAACTAGCGGGCTCGCCGGGGGAGACCCAGTACTTC
CDR3: CASSLELAGSPGETQYF

D: -
size: -
J: TRBJ1-1
V: TRBV27
DNA: TGTGCCAGCAGTCCGTCAGCCTGGGCCACTGAAGCTTTCTTT
CDR3: CASSPSAWATEAFF

D: -
size: many
J: TRBJ1-1
V: TRBV7-2
DNA: TGTGCCAGCAGCTTAACGGGGGCGGGCACTGAAGCTTTCTTT
CDR3: CASSLTGAGTEAFF

D: -
size: -
J: TRBJ1-2
V: TRBV12-3/TRBV12-4
DNA: TGTGCCAGCAGTTTAGGTGGACGGCTCTATGGCTACACCTTC
CDR3: CASSLGGRLYGYTF

D: TRBD2
size: few
J: TRBJ2-2
V: TRBV20-1
DNA: TGCAGTGCTAGAGATCTGGGGGGGGACACCGGGGAGCTGTTTTTT
CDR3: CSARDLGGDTGELFF

D: -
size: -
J: TRBJ1-2
V: TRBV6-1
DNA: TGTGCCAGCAGTGCACAGGGTCAGGCTAACTATGGCTACACCTTC
CDR3: CASSAQGQANYGYTF

D: TRBD2
size: -
J: TRBJ2-3
V: TRBV5-1
DNA: TGCGCCAGCAGCTTCGGGAGGATTTCAGATACGCAGTATTTT
CDR3: CASSFGRISDTQYF

D: -
size: many
J: TRBJ2-2
V: TRBV18
DNA: TGTGCCAGCACAGTTAACACCGGGGAGCTGTTTTTT
CDR3: CASTVNTGELFF

D: -
size: -
J: TRBJ1-4
V: TRBV5-1
DNA: TGCGCCAGCAGCTTGGGTGCAGGGAGTGCTGAAAAACTGTTTTTT
CDR3: CASSLGAGSAEKLFF

D: TRBD2
size: many
J: TRBJ2-1
V: TRBV14
DNA: TGTGCCAGCAGCCCCCCGGGACTAGCGGGGGACAATGAGCAGTTCTTC
CDR3: CASSPPGLAGDNEQFF

D: -
size: -
J: TRBJ2-3
V: TRBV5-4
DNA: TGTGCCAGCAGCTCGATTCACCCCATGCCTAGCACAGATACGCAGTATTTT
CDR3: CASSSIHPMPSTDTQYF

D: -
size: many
J: TRBJ2-1
V: TRBV7-2
DNA: TGTGCCAGCAGCCCACTAGCAGGGGGGGCCCACAATGAGCAGTTCTTC
CDR3: CASSPLAGGAHNEQFF

D: -
size: few
J: TRBJ2-1
V: TRBV7-9
DNA: TGTGCCAGCAGCCGACAGGACGGGACTACGAAAGACAATGAGCAGTTCTTC
CDR3: CASSRQDGTTKDNEQFF

D: -
size: -
J: TRBJ2-3
V: TRBV14
DNA: TGTGCCAGCAGCCAAGGAGGCGTAACAGATACGCAGTATTTT
CDR3: CASSQGGVTDTQYF

D: -
size: few
J: TRBJ2-5
V: TRBV5-1
DNA: TGCGCCAGCAGCTTGGACACCGGACCCCAAGAGACCCAGTACTTC
CDR3: CASSLDTGPQETQYF

D: TRBD2
size: many
J: TRBJ2-1
V: TRBV20-1
DNA: TGCAGTGCTAGAGATTTGGGACTAGCTGCACGGCGGTACAATGAGCAGTTCTTC
CDR3: CSARDLGLAARRYNEQFF

D: TRBD1
size: few
J: TRBJ1-1
V: TRBV5-1
DNA: TGCGCCAGCAGCGGAGGACAGGGCAGAAGGACTGAAGCTTTCTTT
CDR3: CASSGGQGRRTEAFF

D: TRBD2
size: -
J: TRBJ2-1
V: TRBV4-3
DNA: TGCGCCAGCAGCCGAGGCCCTACGACTAGCGGGGGTCCCAATGAGCAGTTCTTC
CDR3: CASSRGPTTSGGPNEQFF

D: TRBD1
size: -
J: TRBJ2-3
V: TRBV19
DNA: TGTGCCAGTCGCGACAGGGGGCGCCCAGATACGCAGTATTTT
CDR3: CASRDRGRPDTQYF

D: -
size: -
J: TRBJ2-6
V: TRBV7-9
DNA: TGTGCCAGCACCGCCCGGGAGAACCTTATTAGGGCCAACGTCCTGACTTTC
CDR3: CASTARENLIRANVLTF

D: TRBD2
size: few
J: TRBJ2-1
V: TRBV3-1
DNA: TGTGCCAGCAGCCCCGGGGCGAGCGGGGGGGCCAATGAGCAGTTCTTC
CDR3: CASSPGASGGANEQFF

D: TRBD2
size: many
J: TRBJ2-3
V: TRBV11-2
DNA: TGTGCCAGCAGCTCTGGACTAGCGGGAGACTCAGATACGCAGTATTTT
CDR3: CASSSGLAGDSDTQYF

D: TRBD1
size: many
J: TRBJ1-4
V: TRBV28
DNA: TGTGCCAGCAGTTCCACCGGGACAGGCCTCTCCCCCTTTAATGAAAAACTGTTTTTT
CDR3: CASSSTGTGLSPFNEKLFF

D: TRBD1
size: few
J: TRBJ2-3
V: TRBV4-1
DNA: TGCGCCAGCAGCCAATCCGGGACAGGGGGGGATACGCAGTATTTT
CDR3: CASSQSGTGGDTQYF

D: -
size: -
J: TRBJ2-3
V: TRBV5-4
DNA: TGTGCCAGCAGTTGGGGGCAGGGTGGTCGCACAGATACGCAGTATTTT
CDR3: CASSWGQGGRTDTQYF

D: -
size: few
J: TRBJ2-3
V: TRBV7-9
DNA: TGTGCCAGCAGCTTCTCGGGTCTCACAGATACGCAGTATTTT
CDR3: CASSFSGLTDTQYF

D: -
size: -
J: TRBJ1-5
V: TRBV15
DNA: TGTGCCACCAGCAGAGGGGCAGTCAGCAATCAGCCCCAGCATTTT
CDR3: CATSRGAVSNQPQHF

D: -
size: many
J: TRBJ2-3
V: TRBV20-1
DNA: TGCAGTGCTATACTAGCCGATACAGATACGCAGTATTTT
CDR3: CSAILADTDTQYF

D: TRBD2
size: -
J: TRBJ2-7
V: TRBV20-1
DNA: TGCAGTGCACCCAAGCGGGACCAGTCGGTCTACGAGCAGTACTTC
CDR3: CSAPKRDQSVYEQYF

D: -
size: many
J: TRBJ1-2
V: TRBV7-2
DNA: TGTGCCAGCAGCCCCCAGCCCATTGGAGCCGGTGGCGGCTACACCTTC
CDR3: CASSPQPIGAGGGYTF

D: -
size: many
J: TRBJ2-7
V: TRBV2
DNA: TGTGCCAGCAGTGAATCGCAGGGTTCCAGCCTGTACTTC
CDR3: CASSESQGSSLYF